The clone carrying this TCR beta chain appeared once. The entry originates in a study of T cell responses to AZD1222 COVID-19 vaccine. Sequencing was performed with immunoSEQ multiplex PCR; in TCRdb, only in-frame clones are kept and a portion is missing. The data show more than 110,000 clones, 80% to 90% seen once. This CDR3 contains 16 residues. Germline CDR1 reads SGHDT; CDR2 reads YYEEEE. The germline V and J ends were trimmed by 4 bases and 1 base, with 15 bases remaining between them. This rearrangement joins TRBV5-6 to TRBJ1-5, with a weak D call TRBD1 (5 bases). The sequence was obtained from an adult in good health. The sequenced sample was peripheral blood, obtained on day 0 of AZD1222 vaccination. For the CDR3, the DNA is TGTGCCAGCAGCCATAAATTCGCAGGGAGCAATCAGCCCCAGCATTTT. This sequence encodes CASSHKFAGSNQPQHF. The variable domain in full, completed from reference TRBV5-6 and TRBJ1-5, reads DAGVTQSPTHLIKTRGQQVTLRCSPKSGHDTVSWYQQALGQGPQFIFQYYEEEERQRGNFPDRFSGHQFPNYSSELNVNALLLGDSALYLCASSHKFAGSNQPQHFGDGTRLSIL.